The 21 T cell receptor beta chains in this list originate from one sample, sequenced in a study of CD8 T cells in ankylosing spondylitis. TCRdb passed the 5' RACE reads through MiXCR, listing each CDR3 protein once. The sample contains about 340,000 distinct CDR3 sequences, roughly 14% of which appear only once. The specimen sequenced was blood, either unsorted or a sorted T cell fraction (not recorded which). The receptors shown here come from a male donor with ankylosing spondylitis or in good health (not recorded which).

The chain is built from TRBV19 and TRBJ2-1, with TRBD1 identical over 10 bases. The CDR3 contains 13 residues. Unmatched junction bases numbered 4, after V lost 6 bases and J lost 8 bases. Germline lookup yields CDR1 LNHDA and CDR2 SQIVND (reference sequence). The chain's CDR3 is CASSDRGRDEQFF. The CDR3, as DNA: TGTGCCAGTAGCGACAGGGGGCGGGATGAGCAGTTCTTC.

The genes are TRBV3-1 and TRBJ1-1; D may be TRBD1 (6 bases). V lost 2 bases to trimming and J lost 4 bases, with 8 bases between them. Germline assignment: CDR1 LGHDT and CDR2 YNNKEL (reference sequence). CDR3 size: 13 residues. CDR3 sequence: CASSQRGGTEAFF. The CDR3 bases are TGTGCCAGCAGCCAAAGGGGGGGCACTGAAGCTTTCTTT.

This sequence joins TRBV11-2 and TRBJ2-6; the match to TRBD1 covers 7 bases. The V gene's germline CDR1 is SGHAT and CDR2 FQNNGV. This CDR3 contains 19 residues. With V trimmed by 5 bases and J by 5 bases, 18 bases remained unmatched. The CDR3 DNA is TGTGCCAGCAGCCCCCTTCTGACAGGGAAGCCCCGGTGGGCCAACGTCCTGACTTTC. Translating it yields CASSPLLTGKPRWANVLTF.

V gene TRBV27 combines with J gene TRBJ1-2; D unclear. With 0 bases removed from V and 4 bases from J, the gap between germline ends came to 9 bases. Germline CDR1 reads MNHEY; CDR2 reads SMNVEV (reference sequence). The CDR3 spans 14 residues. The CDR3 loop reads CASSLSSGIYGYTF. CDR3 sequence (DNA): TGTGCCAGCAGTTTATCATCGGGGATCTATGGCTACACCTTC.

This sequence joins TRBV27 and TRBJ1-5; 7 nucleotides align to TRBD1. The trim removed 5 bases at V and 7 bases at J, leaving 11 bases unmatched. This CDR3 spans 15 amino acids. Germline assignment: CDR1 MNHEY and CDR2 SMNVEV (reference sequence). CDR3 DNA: TGTGCCAGCAGTCCCCGACAGGGAAAGGGCCAGCCCCAGCATTTT. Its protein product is CASSPRQGKGQPQHF.

The chain's CDR3 is CSAGDRDQPQHF. The DNA for the CDR3 is TGCAGTGCTGGCGACAGGGACCAGCCCCAGCATTTT. This sequence joins TRBV20-1 and TRBJ1-5, with 7 bases lining up with TRBD1. V trimming: 5 bases; J trimming: 7 bases; junction bases outside the gene matches: 5. Germline V gene lookup returns CDR1 DFQATT and CDR2 SNEGSKA (reference sequence). This CDR3 contains 12 residues.

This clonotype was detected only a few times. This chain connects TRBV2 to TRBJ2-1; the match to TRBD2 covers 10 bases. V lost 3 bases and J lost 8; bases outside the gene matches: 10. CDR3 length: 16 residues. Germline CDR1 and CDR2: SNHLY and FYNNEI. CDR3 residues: CASSELQRGGVDEQFF. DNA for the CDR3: TGTGCCAGCAGTGAGCTCCAGCGGGGGGGCGTCGATGAGCAGTTCTTC.

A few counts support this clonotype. In DNA form, the CDR3 reads TGTGCCAGCAGCCACGACAGCATTAATGAAAAACTGTTTTTT. Protein sequence: CASSHDSINEKLFF. The chain couples TRBV3-1 to TRBJ1-4; TRBD1 is a possible D gene (5 bases). The V gene's germline CDR1 is LGHDT and CDR2 YNNKEL (reference sequence). Deletions cut 3 bases from V and 4 bases from J, with 9 bases between. The CDR3 is 14 amino acids.

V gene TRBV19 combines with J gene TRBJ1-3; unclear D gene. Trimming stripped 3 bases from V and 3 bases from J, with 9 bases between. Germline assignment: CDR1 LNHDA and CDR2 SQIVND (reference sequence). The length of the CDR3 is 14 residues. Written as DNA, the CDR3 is TGTGCCAGTAGTATCGTAGACGTTGGAAACACCATATATTTT. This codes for CASSIVDVGNTIYF.

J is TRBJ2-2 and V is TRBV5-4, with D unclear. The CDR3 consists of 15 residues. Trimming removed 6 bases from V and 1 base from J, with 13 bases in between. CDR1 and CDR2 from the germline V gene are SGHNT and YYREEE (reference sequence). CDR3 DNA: TGTGCCAGCAACCCAGGCGGCTTGAACACCGGGGAGCTGTTTTTT. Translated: CASNPGGLNTGELFF. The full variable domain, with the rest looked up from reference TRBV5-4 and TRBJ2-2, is ETGVTQSPTHLIKTRGQQVTLRCSSQSGHNTVSWYQQALGQGPQFIFQYYREEENGRGNFPPRFSGLQFPNYSSELNVNALELDDSALYLCASNPGGLNTGELFFGEGSRLTVL.

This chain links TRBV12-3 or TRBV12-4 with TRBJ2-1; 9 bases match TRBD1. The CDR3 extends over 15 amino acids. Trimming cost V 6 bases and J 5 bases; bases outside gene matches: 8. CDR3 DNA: TGTGCCAGCAGGGCCACAGGGGGCTTTAACAATGAGCAGTTCTTC. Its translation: CASRATGGFNNEQFF.

DNA for the CDR3: TGTGCCAGTAGCTCCCGGGGGAAGGTCACAGATACGCAGTATTTT. Amino acid sequence: CASSSRGKVTDTQYF. The rearrangement links TRBV19 to TRBJ2-3; perhaps TRBD2 as D (6 bases). CDR1 LNHDA and CDR2 SQIVND come from the germline V gene (reference sequence). V dropped 6 bases and J dropped 2 bases, with 15 bases sitting between them. CDR3 length: 15 residues. Complete variable domain (other parts from reference TRBV19 and TRBJ2-3): DGGITQSPKYLFRKEGQNVTLSCEQNLNHDAMYWYRQDPGQGLRLIYYSQIVNDFQKGDIAEGYSVSREKKESFPLTVTSAQKNPTAFYLCASSSRGKVTDTQYFGPGTRLTVL.

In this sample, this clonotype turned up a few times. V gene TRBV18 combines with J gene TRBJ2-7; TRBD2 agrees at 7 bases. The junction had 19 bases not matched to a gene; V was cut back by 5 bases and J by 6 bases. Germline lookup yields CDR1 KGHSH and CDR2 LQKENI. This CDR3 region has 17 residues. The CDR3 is CASSTVGGGGGGGEQYF. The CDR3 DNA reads TGTGCCAGCTCAACCGTTGGGGGGGGAGGAGGAGGAGGCGAGCAGTACTTC.

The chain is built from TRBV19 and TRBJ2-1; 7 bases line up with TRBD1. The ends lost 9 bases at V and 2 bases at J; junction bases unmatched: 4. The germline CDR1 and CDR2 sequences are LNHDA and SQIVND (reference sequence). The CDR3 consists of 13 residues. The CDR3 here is CASGTATYNEQFF. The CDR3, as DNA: TGTGCCAGCGGGACAGCCACCTACAATGAGCAGTTCTTC. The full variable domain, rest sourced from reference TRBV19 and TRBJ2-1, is DGGITQSPKYLFRKEGQNVTLSCEQNLNHDAMYWYRQDPGQGLRLIYYSQIVNDFQKGDIAEGYSVSREKKESFPLTVTSAQKNPTAFYLCASGTATYNEQFFGPGTRLTVL.

CDR3 sequence (DNA): TGTGCCAGCAGCTTTCGGACTCAGCAAGAGACCCAGTACTTC. Translating it yields CASSFRTQQETQYF. The chain has TRBV7-2 and TRBJ2-5; D possibly corresponds to TRBD2 (5 bases). The CDR3 length is 14 residues. Germline lookup yields CDR1 SGHTA and CDR2 FQGNSA. V was cut by 3 bases and J by 2 bases, with 10 bases left in between.

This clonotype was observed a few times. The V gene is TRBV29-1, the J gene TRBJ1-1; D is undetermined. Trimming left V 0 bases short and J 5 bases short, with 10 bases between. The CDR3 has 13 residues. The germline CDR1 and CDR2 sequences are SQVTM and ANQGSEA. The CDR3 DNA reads TGCAGCGTTGAAGATGGACGAGGAACTGAAGCTTTCTTT. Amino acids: CSVEDGRGTEAFF.

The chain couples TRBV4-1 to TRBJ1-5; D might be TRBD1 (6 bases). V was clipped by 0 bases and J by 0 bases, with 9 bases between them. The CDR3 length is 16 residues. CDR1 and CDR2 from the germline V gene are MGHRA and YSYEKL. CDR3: CASSQEGQSSNQPQHF. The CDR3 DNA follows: TGCGCCAGCAGCCAAGAGGGACAATCTAGCAATCAGCCCCAGCATTTT.

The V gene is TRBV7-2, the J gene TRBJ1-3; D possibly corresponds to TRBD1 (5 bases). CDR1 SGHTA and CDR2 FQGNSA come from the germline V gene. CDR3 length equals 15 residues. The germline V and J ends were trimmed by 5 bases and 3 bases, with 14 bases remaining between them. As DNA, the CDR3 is TGTGCCAGCAGCCTAGACAGTGGAGATGGAAACACCATATATTTT. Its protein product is CASSLDSGDGNTIYF.

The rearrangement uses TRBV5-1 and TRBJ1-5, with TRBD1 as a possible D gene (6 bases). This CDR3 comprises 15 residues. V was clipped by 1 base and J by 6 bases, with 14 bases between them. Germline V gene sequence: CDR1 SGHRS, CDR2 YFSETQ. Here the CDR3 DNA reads TGCGCCAGCAGCTTGTTCCCTGAGGGGGGTCAGCCCCAGCATTTT. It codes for CASSLFPEGGQPQHF.

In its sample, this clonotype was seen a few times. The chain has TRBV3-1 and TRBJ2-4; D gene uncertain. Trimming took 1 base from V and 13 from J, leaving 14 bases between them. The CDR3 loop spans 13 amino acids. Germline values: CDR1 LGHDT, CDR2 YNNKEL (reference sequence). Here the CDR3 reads CASSQGLGREQYF. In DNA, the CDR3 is TGTGCCAGCAGCCAAGGCTTGGGTCGCGAACAGTACTTC.

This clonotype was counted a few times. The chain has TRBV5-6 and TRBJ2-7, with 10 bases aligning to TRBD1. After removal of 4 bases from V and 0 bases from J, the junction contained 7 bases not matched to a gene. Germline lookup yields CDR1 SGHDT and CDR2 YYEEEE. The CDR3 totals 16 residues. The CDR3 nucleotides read TGTGCCAGCAGCCCAGGGACAGGGGTTACCTCCTACGAGCAGTACTTC. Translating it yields CASSPGTGVTSYEQYF. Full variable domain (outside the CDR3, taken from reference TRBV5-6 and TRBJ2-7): DAGVTQSPTHLIKTRGQQVTLRCSPKSGHDTVSWYQQALGQGPQFIFQYYEEEERQRGNFPDRFSGHQFPNYSSELNVNALLLGDSALYLCASSPGTGVTSYEQYFGPGTRLTVT.